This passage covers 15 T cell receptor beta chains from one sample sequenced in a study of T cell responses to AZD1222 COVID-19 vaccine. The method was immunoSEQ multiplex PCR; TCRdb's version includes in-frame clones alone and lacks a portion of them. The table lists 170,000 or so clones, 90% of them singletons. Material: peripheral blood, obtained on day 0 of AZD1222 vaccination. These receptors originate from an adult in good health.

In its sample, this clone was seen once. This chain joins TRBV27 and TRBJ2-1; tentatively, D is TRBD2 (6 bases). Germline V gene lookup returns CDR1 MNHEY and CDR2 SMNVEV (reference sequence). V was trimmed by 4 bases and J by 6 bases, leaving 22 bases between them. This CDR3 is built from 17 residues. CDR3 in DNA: TGTGCCAGCAGTTCCCACCGACTGAGCATGGGGGGCAATGAGCAGTTCTTC. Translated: CASSSHRLSMGGNEQFF.

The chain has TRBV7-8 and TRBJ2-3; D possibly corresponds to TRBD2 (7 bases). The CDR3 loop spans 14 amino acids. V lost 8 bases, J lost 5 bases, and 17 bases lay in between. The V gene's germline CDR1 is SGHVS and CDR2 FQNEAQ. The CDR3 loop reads CASSGGGRGDTQYF. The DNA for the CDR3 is TGTGCCAGCTCGGGCGGGGGCCGGGGAGATACGCAGTATTTT.

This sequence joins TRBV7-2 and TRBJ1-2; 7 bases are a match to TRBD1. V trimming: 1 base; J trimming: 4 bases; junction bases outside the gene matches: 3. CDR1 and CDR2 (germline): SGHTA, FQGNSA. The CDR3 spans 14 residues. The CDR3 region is CASSLGGTVYGYTF. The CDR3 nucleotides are TGTGCCAGCAGCTTAGGCGGGACAGTCTATGGCTACACCTTC.

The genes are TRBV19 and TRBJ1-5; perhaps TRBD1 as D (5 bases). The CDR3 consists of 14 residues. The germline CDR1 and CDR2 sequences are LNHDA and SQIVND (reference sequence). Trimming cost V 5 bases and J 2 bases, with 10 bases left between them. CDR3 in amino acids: CASSFRGGNQPQHF. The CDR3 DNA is TGTGCCAGTAGTTTTAGGGGAGGCAATCAGCCCCAGCATTTT.

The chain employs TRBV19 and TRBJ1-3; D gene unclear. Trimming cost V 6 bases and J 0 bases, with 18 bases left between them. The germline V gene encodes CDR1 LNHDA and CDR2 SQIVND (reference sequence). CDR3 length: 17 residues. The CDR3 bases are TGTGCCAGTAGGGCAGCGCTGGGGTATGGCTCTGGAAACACCATATATTTT. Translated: CASRAALGYGSGNTIYF.

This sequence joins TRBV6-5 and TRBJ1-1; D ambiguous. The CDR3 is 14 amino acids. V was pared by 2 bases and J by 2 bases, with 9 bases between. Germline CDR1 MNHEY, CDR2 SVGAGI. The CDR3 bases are TGTGCCAGCAGTTACAGGCGACTTAACACTGAAGCTTTCTTT. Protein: CASSYRRLNTEAFF.

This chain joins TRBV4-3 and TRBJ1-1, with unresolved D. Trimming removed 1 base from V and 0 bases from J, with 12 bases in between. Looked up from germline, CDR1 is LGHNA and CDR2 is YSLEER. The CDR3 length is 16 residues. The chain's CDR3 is CASSQASGVMNTEAFF. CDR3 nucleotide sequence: TGCGCCAGCAGCCAAGCCAGCGGGGTAATGAACACTGAAGCTTTCTTT.

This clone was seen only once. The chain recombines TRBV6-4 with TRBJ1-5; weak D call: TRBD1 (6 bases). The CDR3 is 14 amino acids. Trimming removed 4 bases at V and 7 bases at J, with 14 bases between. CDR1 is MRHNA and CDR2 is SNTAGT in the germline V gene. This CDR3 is CASSVSAGEQPQHF. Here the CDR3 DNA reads TGTGCCAGCAGTGTGTCCGCAGGGGAGCAGCCCCAGCATTTT.

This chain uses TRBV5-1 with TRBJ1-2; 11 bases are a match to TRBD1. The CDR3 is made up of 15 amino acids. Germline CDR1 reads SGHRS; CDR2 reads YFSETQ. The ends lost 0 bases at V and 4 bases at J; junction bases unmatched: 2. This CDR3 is CASSLDGQGAYGYTF. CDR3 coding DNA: TGCGCCAGCAGCTTGGATGGACAGGGGGCCTATGGCTACACCTTC.

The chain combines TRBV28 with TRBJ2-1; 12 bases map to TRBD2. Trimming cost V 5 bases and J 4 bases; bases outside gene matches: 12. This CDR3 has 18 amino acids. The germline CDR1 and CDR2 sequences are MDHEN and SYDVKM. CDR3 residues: CASSPPGLAGGLYNEQFF. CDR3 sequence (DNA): TGTGCCAGCAGTCCCCCCGGGCTAGCGGGGGGGTTATACAATGAGCAGTTCTTC.

This chain's CDR3 is CAISDWGPGNTIYF. In DNA, the CDR3 is TGTGCCATCAGTGATTGGGGGCCTGGAAACACCATATATTTT. J is TRBJ1-3 and V is TRBV10-3; a possible D gene is TRBD1 (6 bases). Trimming removed 3 bases from V and 2 bases from J, with 8 bases in between. This CDR3 comprises 14 residues. Germline values: CDR1 ENHRY, CDR2 SYGVKD.

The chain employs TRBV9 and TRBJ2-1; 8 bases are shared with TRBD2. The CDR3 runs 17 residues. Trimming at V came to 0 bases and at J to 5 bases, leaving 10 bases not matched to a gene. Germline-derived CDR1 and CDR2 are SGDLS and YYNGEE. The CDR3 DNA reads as TGTGCCAGCAGCGTAGAATGGAGCGGGGGACCCCACAATGAGCAGTTCTTC. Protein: CASSVEWSGGPHNEQFF. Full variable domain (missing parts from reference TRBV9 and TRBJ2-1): DSGVTQTPKHLITATGQRVTLRCSPRSGDLSVYWYQQSLDQGLQFLIQYYNGEERAKGNILERFSAQQFPDLHSELNLSSLELGDSALYFCASSVEWSGGPHNEQFFGPGTRLTVL.

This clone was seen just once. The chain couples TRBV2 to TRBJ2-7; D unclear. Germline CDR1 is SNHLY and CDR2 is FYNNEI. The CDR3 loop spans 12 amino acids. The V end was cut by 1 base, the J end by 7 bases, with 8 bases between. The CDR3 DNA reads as TGTGCCAGCAGTGAAGGGTCAGAAGAGCAGTACTTC. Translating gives CASSEGSEEQYF.

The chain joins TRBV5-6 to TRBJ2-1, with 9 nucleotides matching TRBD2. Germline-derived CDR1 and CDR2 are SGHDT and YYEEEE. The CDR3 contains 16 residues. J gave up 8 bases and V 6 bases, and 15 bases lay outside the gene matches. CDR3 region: CASTPGLASLSHEQFF. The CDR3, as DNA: TGTGCCAGCACACCGGGACTAGCCTCTTTATCCCATGAGCAGTTCTTC. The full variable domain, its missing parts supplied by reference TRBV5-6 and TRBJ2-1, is DAGVTQSPTHLIKTRGQQVTLRCSPKSGHDTVSWYQQALGQGPQFIFQYYEEEERQRGNFPDRFSGHQFPNYSSELNVNALLLGDSALYLCASTPGLASLSHEQFFGPGTRLTVL.

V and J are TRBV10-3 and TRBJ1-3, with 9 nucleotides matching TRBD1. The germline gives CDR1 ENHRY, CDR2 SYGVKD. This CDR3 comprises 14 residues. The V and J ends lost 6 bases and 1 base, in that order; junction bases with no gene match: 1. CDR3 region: CAIRGQGSGNTIYF. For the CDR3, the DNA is TGTGCCATCAGGGGACAGGGATCTGGAAACACCATATATTTT.